The 28 T cell receptor beta chains listed next were all sequenced from one sample in a study of human T cells and chemical hapten exposure. MiXCR was run by TCRdb on the RACE reads, yielding one entry per CDR3 protein. In the table there are a few hundred thousand distinct CDR3 sequences, around 6% of which are singletons. The time point denotes: patch test 2, 6 weeks after DPC sensitization. Treatment reported: therapeutic diphenylcyclopropenone sensitization with weekly scalp DPC. The sample was whole blood, taken in connection with sensitization to the hapten diphenylcyclopropenone (DPC). Receptor source: a woman younger than 35 with alopecia areata. Some clones in this sample may be carry-over from other donors' samples.

This chain joins TRBV25-1 and TRBJ1-4; D not resolved. CDR3 length equals 16 residues. Trimming left V 1 base short and J 8 bases short, with 17 bases between. Germline-derived CDR1 and CDR2 are MGHDK and SYGVNS. CDR3 residues: CASSELAGIGKEKLFF. CDR3 nucleotides: TGTGCCAGCAGTGAATTGGCTGGGATAGGGAAGGAAAAACTGTTTTTT.

The V and J genes are TRBV10-3 and TRBJ2-5, with D maybe TRBD1 (6 bases). V was trimmed by 10 bases and J by 2 bases, leaving 14 bases between them. Germline values: CDR1 ENHRY, CDR2 SYGVKD. This CDR3 spans 13 amino acids. CDR3 DNA: TGTGCCACCAAACGGGACACTCAAGAGACCCAGTACTTC. The encoded protein is CATKRDTQETQYF.

The V gene is TRBV7-9, the J gene TRBJ1-6; D unresolved. CDR1 is SEHNR and CDR2 is FQNEAQ in the germline V gene (reference sequence). V dropped 5 bases and J dropped 0 bases, with 11 bases sitting between them. The CDR3 runs to 16 residues. The CDR3 here is CASSPAVSSYNSPLHF. The CDR3 DNA is TGTGCCAGCAGCCCGGCGGTTAGCTCCTATAATTCACCCCTCCACTTT. The variable domain in full, with the rest retrieved from reference TRBV7-9 and TRBJ1-6, is DTGVSQNPRHKITKRGQNVTFRCDPISEHNRLYWYRQTLGQGPEFLTYFQNEAQLEKSRLLSDRFSAERPKGSFSTLEIQRTEQGDSAMYLCASSPAVSSYNSPLHFGNGTRLTVT.

This clonotype was recorded at least ten times. The chain has TRBV5-1 and TRBJ2-5; D remains unclear. V lost 5 bases and J lost 1, with 12 bases in between. Germline CDR1 SGHRS, CDR2 YFSETQ. The CDR3 sequence is 14 residues long. The DNA of the CDR3 is TGCGCCAGCAGGTCGGGCCAGAGCCAAGAGACCCAGTACTTC. Translation: CASRSGQSQETQYF.

This clonotype has a handful of counts. V usage is TRBV5-6 and J usage is TRBJ2-3; D call uncertain. This CDR3 comprises 14 residues. With 1 base removed from V and 5 bases from J, the gap between germline ends came to 11 bases. Germline-derived CDR1 and CDR2 are SGHDT and YYEEEE. CDR3 sequence: CASSLKWAVDTQYF. CDR3 in DNA: TGTGCCAGCAGCTTGAAGTGGGCGGTAGATACGCAGTATTTT.

This clonotype was picked up many times. V gene TRBV29-1 combines with J gene TRBJ2-6; D may match TRBD1 or TRBD2 (5 bases each). The CDR3 is 14 amino acids. The V gene lost 7 bases and the J gene lost 2 bases, with 12 bases spanning the gap. From germline, CDR1 is SQVTM and CDR2 ANQGSEA. The CDR3 region has the DNA TGCAGCGGGGGCGGGCCGGCTGGGGCCAACGTCCTGACTTTC. This translates into CSGGGPAGANVLTF.

This clonotype came up many times. The gene calls are TRBV7-2 and TRBJ2-5; D gene uncertain. The V gene lost 5 bases and the J gene lost 8 bases, with 12 bases spanning the gap. CDR1 and CDR2 from the germline V gene are SGHTA and FQGNSA. The CDR3 extends over 12 amino acids. The CDR3 DNA reads as TGTGCCAGCAGCAAACGACCCGTTACCCAGTACTTC. As protein: CASSKRPVTQYF.

In its sample, this clonotype was seen a few times. The chain joins TRBV4-1 to TRBJ1-6; 7 bases fit TRBD1. Germline CDR1 MGHRA, CDR2 YSYEKL. The CDR3 consists of 17 residues. Germline trimming cut 0 bases from V and 7 bases from J; bases unmatched to any gene: 9. The chain's CDR3 is CASSQERAGGRNSPLHF. The CDR3 region has the DNA TGCGCCAGCAGCCAAGAGAGGGCAGGGGGTAGGAATTCACCCCTCCACTTT.

This clonotype was observed a handful of times. The CDR3 DNA follows: TGTGCCAGCAGTCACCCACAGGGGGCCCGAGATTCACCCCTCCACTTT. Its translation: CASSHPQGARDSPLHF. The chain is built from TRBV28 and TRBJ1-6; TRBD1 aligns across 9 bases. The CDR3 is made up of 16 amino acids. Germline assignment: CDR1 MDHEN and CDR2 SYDVKM. Trimming removed 5 bases from V and 8 bases from J; junction bases left unmatched: 10.

The chain links TRBV10-3 to TRBJ2-7; D ambiguous. Germline CDR1 reads ENHRY; CDR2 reads SYGVKD. Between the trimmed V and J ends, which lost 2 bases and 2 bases, there was a span of 7 bases. This CDR3 is 13 amino acids long. The CDR3 DNA reads TGTGCCATCAGTGAGCACAGAGCCTACGAGCAGTACTTC. It codes for CAISEHRAYEQYF.

This clonotype was detected many times. The gene calls are TRBV29-1 and TRBJ1-1; a weak D match, TRBD1 (5 bases). This CDR3 is built from 15 residues. V shed 2 bases and J shed 0 bases, with 13 bases lying between them. CDR1 is SQVTM, CDR2 ANQGSEA, per germline. CDR3 sequence reads: CSVEMRQGLNTEAFF. CDR3 bases: TGCAGCGTTGAAATGCGCCAGGGCTTGAACACTGAAGCTTTCTTT.

V and J are TRBV12-3 or TRBV12-4 and TRBJ1-1, with 9 bases lining up with TRBD1. With V trimmed by 5 bases and J by 7 bases, 5 bases remained unmatched. This CDR3 is 13 amino acids long. Written as DNA, the CDR3 is TGTGCCAGCAGTCGACAGGGGGGCCTTGAAGCTTTCTTT. Its translation is CASSRQGGLEAFF.

This clonotype was counted only a few times. This chain joins TRBV7-9 and TRBJ2-7; tentative D call: TRBD1 (5 bases). V was trimmed by 4 bases and J by 4 bases, leaving 20 bases between them. The CDR3 loop spans 16 amino acids. CDR1 is SEHNR, CDR2 FQNEAQ, per germline (reference sequence). The CDR3, as DNA: TGTGCCAGCAGCTCAGGGTTTGGGTCACTATCGTACGAGCAGTACTTC. Translated: CASSSGFGSLSYEQYF.

This clonotype has a count of ten or more. The V gene is TRBV10-2, the J gene TRBJ2-1, with a tentative D call TRBD2 (7 bases). The germline V and J ends were trimmed by 8 bases and 4 bases, with 21 bases remaining between them. The CDR3 sequence is 16 residues long. CDR1 and CDR2 (germline): WSHSY, SAAADI. The CDR3: CASLPNRGASYNEQFF. The CDR3 DNA sequence: TGCGCCAGCCTTCCCAATCGGGGGGCCTCATACAATGAGCAGTTCTTC.

This clonotype was found many times. The rearrangement links TRBV5-1 to TRBJ1-1; D unclear. Germline lookup yields CDR1 SGHRS and CDR2 YFSETQ. This CDR3 contains 14 residues. Trimming shortened V by 2 bases and J by 0 bases, and 8 bases separated the two germline ends. The chain's CDR3 is CASSLLGLNTEAFF. DNA for the CDR3: TGCGCCAGCAGCTTACTAGGACTGAACACTGAAGCTTTCTTT.

The chain carries TRBV9 and TRBJ2-3; D unresolved. CDR1 and CDR2 from the germline V gene are SGDLS and YYNGEE. This CDR3 contains 15 residues. Trimming left V 3 bases short and J 5 bases short, with 16 bases between. The CDR3 spells CASSGSLGGRDTQYF. The CDR3 coding sequence is TGTGCCAGCAGCGGATCCCTAGGCGGCCGAGATACGCAGTATTTT.

Only a few counts were recorded for this clonotype. The chain couples TRBV28 to TRBJ1-6; D not certain. The CDR3 extends over 13 amino acids. The germline V and J ends were trimmed by 5 bases and 5 bases, with 7 bases remaining between them. Germline V CDR1 and CDR2: MDHEN, SYDVKM. The CDR3 bases are TGTGCCAGCAGTGGGCGGAATAATTCACCCCTCCACTTT. It translates to CASSGRNNSPLHF.

The V and J genes are TRBV6-2 or TRBV6-3 and TRBJ2-3; D remains ambiguous. In germline, CDR1 is MNHEY, CDR2 SVGEGT. The CDR3 is 12 amino acids. The ends were cut back, 0 bases at V and 8 bases at J, with 6 bases in the middle. The CDR3 here is CASSYSPVTQYF. Here the CDR3 DNA reads TGTGCCAGCAGTTACTCCCCTGTTACGCAGTATTTT.

This clonotype was seen at least ten times. The chain links TRBV20-1 to TRBJ1-4; D might be TRBD1 (6 bases). The CDR3 is 14 amino acids. The V gene lost 6 bases and the J gene lost 10 bases, with 21 bases spanning the gap. CDR1 is DFQATT, CDR2 SNEGSKA, per germline (reference sequence). CDR3 coding DNA: TGCAGTGCCCTCCTCTTGGAGGAGGGGGGAAAACTGTTTTTT. Protein sequence: CSALLLEEGGKLFF.

The rearrangement joins TRBV12-3 or TRBV12-4 to TRBJ1-1; no firm D call. The V and J ends lost 8 bases and 6 bases respectively, with 16 bases between them. This CDR3 has 13 residues. For the CDR3, the DNA is TGTGCCAGCCTACCCTACGAGGGATCTGAAGCTTTCTTT. It yields the protein CASLPYEGSEAFF.

The sample holds many counts of this clonotype. The chain recombines TRBV7-2 with TRBJ2-2; D not certain. The CDR3 totals 15 residues. Looked up from germline, CDR1 is SGHTA and CDR2 is FQGNSA. V lost 5 bases and J 2 bases, leaving 12 bases between the germline ends. Here the CDR3 reads CASSPGPQNTGELFF. CDR3 DNA sequence: TGTGCCAGCAGCCCTGGGCCGCAAAACACCGGGGAGCTGTTTTTT.

This chain uses TRBV6-2 or TRBV6-3 with TRBJ1-1, with TRBD1 identical over 10 bases. CDR1 is MNHEY and CDR2 is SVGEGT in the germline V gene. The CDR3 extends over 15 amino acids. V trimming: 4 bases; J trimming: 6 bases; junction bases outside the gene matches: 8. The CDR3: CASSSAGTGDPEAFF. CDR3 nucleotides: TGTGCCAGCAGTTCTGCCGGGACAGGGGATCCTGAAGCTTTCTTT.

V usage is TRBV20-1 and J usage is TRBJ1-4; no clear D. The germline V gene has CDR1 DFQATT and CDR2 SNEGSKA (reference sequence). The CDR3 is 13 amino acids. V lost 3 bases and J 7 bases, leaving 12 bases between the germline ends. CDR3 DNA sequence: TGCAGTGCTAGGATGGCGAACGGTGAAAAACTGTTTTTT. Translation gives CSARMANGEKLFF.

The sample holds a few counts of this clonotype. As DNA, the CDR3 is TGTGCTAGTGGCCTGGGACAGGGGACGGCAGATACGCAGTATTTT. Translation: CASGLGQGTADTQYF. V is TRBV12-5 and J is TRBJ2-3, with 10 bases identical to TRBD1. V dropped 6 bases and J dropped 4; count of bases not matched to a gene: 7. This CDR3 has 15 residues. Germline V gene data show CDR1 as LGHNT and CDR2 as FRNRAP.

This clonotype was counted ten times or more. The chain uses TRBV5-4 and TRBJ2-2; 10 bases map to TRBD2. This CDR3 spans 17 amino acids. In germline, CDR1 is SGHNT, CDR2 YYREEE (reference sequence). Trimming removed 1 base from V and 2 bases from J; junction bases left unmatched: 5. As DNA, the CDR3 is TGTGCCAGCAGCTTGAGGCTAGCGGGGGTAAACACCGGGGAGCTGTTTTTT. Residues: CASSLRLAGVNTGELFF.

This clonotype showed up just a few times. The chain combines TRBV6-5 with TRBJ2-2; perhaps TRBD2 as D (5 bases). The V end was cut by 4 bases, the J end by 2 bases, with 8 bases between. The germline gives CDR1 MNHEY, CDR2 SVGAGI. CDR3 length: 14 amino acids. The CDR3 reads CASSSTTNTGELFF. The CDR3 bases are TGTGCCAGCAGTTCGACTACCAACACCGGGGAGCTGTTTTTT.

This clonotype was detected many times. The CDR3 DNA reads as TGTGCCAGCAGTTACTTGGACGGCACTGAAGCTTTCTTT. Amino acids: CASSYLDGTEAFF. The chain has TRBV6-2 or TRBV6-3 and TRBJ1-1; D is uncertain. The CDR3 has 13 residues. The V end was cut by 1 base, the J end by 4 bases, with 7 bases between. Germline loops: CDR1 MNHEY, CDR2 SVGEGT.

This clonotype was detected many times. The chain combines TRBV4-2 with TRBJ1-5, with 8 nucleotides matching TRBD1. Trimming removed 0 bases from V and 7 bases from J; junction bases left unmatched: 5. The CDR3 totals 15 residues. Germline-derived CDR1 and CDR2 are LGHNA and YNFKEQ. Here the CDR3 DNA reads TGTGCCAGCAGCCAAGAGACAGGGGTTTTACAGCCCCAGCATTTT. Its protein product is CASSQETGVLQPQHF.